One and the same sample provided the 23 T cell receptor beta chains below, sequenced in a study of CD8+ T cells in alopecia areata. Described treatment: oral pan-JAK inhibitor, 5-10 mg twice daily. Extracted RNA was reverse transcribed, and the resulting cDNA served as sequencing template. Sequenced by immunoSEQ multiplex PCR; TCRdb stores in-frame clones only, minus some. This table holds 150,000 to 200,000 clones, approximately 60% found once. This material consisted of CD4+ T cells sorted from blood, taken at week 24, from a patient treated with tofacitinib. The receptors stem from a human donor with alopecia areata.

This clone was observed a few times. This chain links TRBV6-5 with TRBJ2-7, with D perhaps TRBD2 (6 bases). The germline V and J ends were trimmed by 6 bases and 2 bases, with 11 bases remaining between them. The CDR3 runs to 13 residues. The germline gives CDR1 MNHEY, CDR2 SVGAGI. CDR3 sequence (DNA): TGTGCCAGCAGGGGACTGGAGACCTACGAGCAGTACTTC. Translating it yields CASRGLETYEQYF.

The V gene is TRBV6-5, the J gene TRBJ1-3; 7 nucleotides agree with TRBD1. CDR1 MNHEY and CDR2 SVGAGI come from the germline V gene. Losses at the gene ends were 8 bases for V and 4 bases for J; bases not matched to a gene: 5. This CDR3 is 13 amino acids long. This CDR3 is CASWGTAGNTIYF. CDR3 bases: TGTGCCAGCTGGGGGACAGCCGGAAACACCATATATTTT.

There are a few counts of this clone. The chain is built from TRBV29-1 and TRBJ2-7; 7 bases line up with TRBD1. This CDR3 contains 13 residues. The germline V gene encodes CDR1 SQVTM and CDR2 ANQGSEA. V shed 6 bases and J 3 bases; nucleotides not matched to a gene: 8. Here the CDR3 reads CSVTGTDIYEQYF. The CDR3 DNA follows: TGCAGCGTGACCGGGACAGACATCTACGAGCAGTACTTC.

V and J are TRBV29-1 and TRBJ2-3; TRBD1 might be the D (6 bases). Germline assignment: CDR1 SQVTM and CDR2 ANQGSEA. CDR3 size: 15 residues. The germline V and J ends were trimmed by 4 bases and 2 bases, with 16 bases remaining between them. CDR3 loop: CSVALGGGHTDTQYF. The CDR3 nucleotides read TGCAGCGTTGCTCTTGGGGGCGGTCACACAGATACGCAGTATTTT.

V is TRBV15 and J is TRBJ2-2; no firm D call. V shed 0 bases and J shed 6 bases, with 8 bases lying between them. This CDR3 is 14 amino acids long. Looked up from germline, CDR1 is LNHNV and CDR2 is YYDKDF (reference sequence). The CDR3 region has the DNA TGTGCCACCAGCAGAGATCGGCTTGCCGGGGAGCTGTTTTTT. It specifies CATSRDRLAGELFF. Together with reference TRBV15 and TRBJ2-2, the CDR3 gives the full variable domain: DAMVIQNPRYQVTQFGKPVTLSCSQTLNHNVMYWYQQKSSQAPKLLFHYYDKDFNNEADTPDNFQSRRPNTSFCFLDIRSPGLGDTAMYLCATSRDRLAGELFFGEGSRLTVL.

This clone was recorded once. This chain joins TRBV4-1 and TRBJ1-6; TRBD1 is a possible D gene (6 bases). The germline V gene encodes CDR1 MGHRA and CDR2 YSYEKL. V was shortened by 2 bases and J by 3 bases, with 14 bases between the two germline ends. CDR3 size: 17 residues. The CDR3 spells CASSQQRNRVYNSPLHF. The CDR3 coding sequence is TGCGCCAGCAGCCAACAACGTAACAGGGTCTATAATTCACCCCTCCACTTT.

This rearrangement joins TRBV29-1 to TRBJ2-1, with 10 positions matching TRBD2. V trimming: 1 base; J trimming: 6 bases; junction bases outside the gene matches: 9. CDR3 length equals 16 residues. Germline CDR1 is SQVTM and CDR2 is ANQGSEA. The CDR3 coding sequence is TGCAGCGTTGAAGGGGTCTTGGGACTAGCGCCCAATGAGCAGTTCTTC. Amino acids: CSVEGVLGLAPNEQFF.

In the case of this clone: Other DNA variants within this sample encode the same CDR3. The rearrangement uses TRBV29-1 and TRBJ1-4; D may be TRBD1 (6 bases). Germline V CDR1 and CDR2: SQVTM, ANQGSEA. Deletions cut 6 bases from V and 8 bases from J, with 10 bases between. This CDR3 region has 11 residues. The CDR3, as DNA: TGCAGCGTGGATACAGGGGAAAAACTGTTTTTT. It is translated as CSVDTGEKLFF.

The chain uses TRBV28 and TRBJ1-4, with D uncertain. Between the trimmed V and J ends, which lost 3 bases and 0 bases, there was a span of 8 bases. There are 15 residues in the CDR3. Germline V gene lookup returns CDR1 MDHEN and CDR2 SYDVKM. In DNA form, the CDR3 reads TGTGCCAGCAGTTTCTCCCTAGCAACTAATGAAAAACTGTTTTTT. Translated, it gives CASSFSLATNEKLFF.

The chain is built from TRBV15 and TRBJ2-1; D possibly corresponds to TRBD1 (6 bases). Between the trimmed V and J ends, which lost 4 bases and 4 bases, there was a span of 23 bases. Per germline, CDR1 LNHNV and CDR2 YYDKDF (reference sequence). CDR3 length equals 18 residues. Here the CDR3 DNA reads TGTGCCACCAGCACACCGCCTGTAGGCAGGGGAATATACAATGAGCAGTTCTTC. Its protein product is CATSTPPVGRGIYNEQFF.

Concerning this clone itself: The identical CDR3 is also encoded by other nucleotide sequences in the sample. This chain joins TRBV5-1 and TRBJ1-2; D ambiguous. The CDR3 totals 13 residues. Germline V gives CDR1 SGHRS, CDR2 YFSETQ. Trimming shortened V by 0 bases and J by 6 bases, and 9 bases separated the two germline ends. The CDR3 nucleotides read TGCGCCAGCAGCTTGGATCGAGGAAATGGCTACACCTTC. It translates to CASSLDRGNGYTF.

The chain carries TRBV5-1 and TRBJ2-5; D possibly corresponds to TRBD1 (5 bases). Germline CDR1 SGHRS, CDR2 YFSETQ. Trimming stripped 4 bases from V and 1 base from J, with 8 bases between. CDR3 length: 13 amino acids. CDR3 region: CASSPQVQETQYF. The CDR3 DNA sequence: TGCGCCAGCAGCCCACAGGTCCAAGAGACCCAGTACTTC.

This chain links TRBV29-1 with TRBJ2-2; the match to TRBD2 covers 9 bases. Germline V gene data show CDR1 as SQVTM and CDR2 as ANQGSEA. This CDR3 comprises 12 residues. In nucleotides, the CDR3 is TGCTCTGGGACTAGCTGGTCCGGGGAGCTGTTTTTT. Translating it yields CSGTSWSGELFF.

This clone occurred a few times. The rearrangement links TRBV7-2 to TRBJ2-6; TRBD1 is a possible D gene (5 bases). V dropped 1 base and J dropped 2 bases, with 9 bases sitting between them. The CDR3 loop spans 16 amino acids. Germline loops: CDR1 SGHTA, CDR2 FQGNSA. This CDR3 is CASSLVRRAGANVLTF. The DNA of the CDR3 is TGTGCCAGCAGCTTAGTCCGCAGGGCTGGGGCCAACGTCCTGACTTTC. Filled out from reference TRBV7-2 and TRBJ2-6, the complete variable domain reads GAGVSQSPSNKVTEKGKDVELRCDPISGHTALYWYRQSLGQGLEFLIYFQGNSAPDKSGLPSDRFSAERTGGSVSTLTIQRTQQEDSAVYLCASSLVRRAGANVLTFGAGSRLTVL.

The chain couples TRBV29-1 to TRBJ1-1; the match to TRBD1 covers 10 bases. J gave up 2 bases and V 8 bases, and 8 bases lay outside the gene matches. The CDR3 length is 14 residues. CDR1 and CDR2 from the germline V gene are SQVTM and ANQGSEA. The chain's CDR3 is CSLARQGANTEAFF. The CDR3, as DNA: TGCAGCCTTGCCCGACAGGGGGCAAACACTGAAGCTTTCTTT. The full variable domain, with the rest looked up from reference TRBV29-1 and TRBJ1-1, is SAVISQKPSRDICQRGTSLTIQCQVDSQVTMMFWYRQQPGQSLTLIATANQGSEATYESGFVIDKFPISRPNLTFSTLTVSNMSPEDSSIYLCSLARQGANTEAFFGQGTRLTVV.

This chain uses TRBV5-1 with TRBJ2-7; 10 bases agree with TRBD1. The CDR3 is 14 residues long. The V segment lost 4 bases and the J segment 5 bases; nucleotides outside the gene matches: 6. The V gene's germline CDR1 is SGHRS and CDR2 YFSETQ. The CDR3: CASSQTGGLDEQYF. The CDR3 region has the DNA TGCGCCAGCAGCCAGACAGGGGGCCTGGACGAGCAGTACTTC.

The rearrangement uses TRBV7-2 and TRBJ1-3, with D hard to call. Germline CDR1 and CDR2: SGHTA and FQGNSA. The CDR3 runs 13 residues. V was pared by 1 base and J by 4 bases, with 5 bases between. The CDR3 DNA sequence: TGTGCCAGCAGCTTAGACCTGGGAAACACCATATATTTT. Its protein product is CASSLDLGNTIYF. The complete variable domain, with remaining parts taken from reference TRBV7-2 and TRBJ1-3, reads GAGVSQSPSNKVTEKGKDVELRCDPISGHTALYWYRQSLGQGLEFLIYFQGNSAPDKSGLPSDRFSAERTGGSVSTLTIQRTQQEDSAVYLCASSLDLGNTIYFGEGSWLTVV.

The V call is TRBV25-1, the J call TRBJ2-5; 9 bases agree with TRBD1. Trimming cost V 2 bases and J 5 bases; bases outside gene matches: 3. CDR1 and CDR2 from the germline V gene are MGHDK and SYGVNS. The CDR3 covers 14 residues. CDR3 residues: CASSETGGRETQYF. DNA of the CDR3: TGTGCCAGCAGTGAAACAGGGGGCAGGGAGACCCAGTACTTC.

The chain recombines TRBV30 with TRBJ2-1; D not certain. The V gene's germline CDR1 is GTSNPN and CDR2 SVGIG (reference sequence). The CDR3 has 13 residues. The V gene lost 1 base and the J gene lost 1 base, with 5 bases spanning the gap. This CDR3 reads CAWSGYSYNEQFF. As DNA, the CDR3 is TGTGCCTGGAGTGGGTATTCCTACAATGAGCAGTTCTTC.

The chain is built from TRBV10-3 and TRBJ2-3, with D perhaps TRBD1 or TRBD2 (5 bases each). This CDR3 has 16 amino acids. Trimming cost V 5 bases and J 5 bases, with 20 bases left between them. The germline CDR1 and CDR2 sequences are ENHRY and SYGVKD. The DNA for the CDR3 is TGTGCCATCAGTATTCGGGGTCGCGTGGGGGAAGATACGCAGTATTTT. Translated: CAISIRGRVGEDTQYF.

The chain has TRBV19 and TRBJ1-6; the match to TRBD1 covers 10 bases. The CDR3 covers 15 residues. Germline V gene lookup returns CDR1 LNHDA and CDR2 SQIVND (reference sequence). V dropped 5 bases and J dropped 4; count of bases not matched to a gene: 2. The CDR3 DNA reads TGTGCCAGTAGTGCGGGACAGGGGTATAATTCACCCCTCCACTTT. As protein: CASSAGQGYNSPLHF.

This chain uses TRBV6-5 with TRBJ2-7; D may be TRBD1 or TRBD2 (6 bases each). The length of the CDR3 is 16 residues. Trimming cost V 0 bases and J 2 bases, with 14 bases left between them. Germline V gene data show CDR1 as MNHEY and CDR2 as SVGAGI. The CDR3 loop is CASSYSIWGAPYEQYF. The CDR3 nucleotides read TGTGCCAGCAGTTACTCGATATGGGGGGCGCCCTACGAGCAGTACTTC.

This clone has just a few counts. The V call is TRBV28, the J call TRBJ1-2, with D possibly being TRBD1 (5 bases). The V end was cut by 5 bases, the J end by 3 bases, with 16 bases between. Germline V gives CDR1 MDHEN, CDR2 SYDVKM. There are 15 residues in the CDR3. CDR3 in amino acids: CASSPQMGRHYGYTF. The CDR3 DNA reads as TGTGCCAGCAGTCCCCAAATGGGACGGCACTATGGCTACACCTTC.